This TCR beta chain was obtained from a study of cytomegalovirus exposure and HLA in healthy donors. Study results and caveats: Later analysis suggested most CMV-associated TCR beta chains were HLA-restricted. Productive rates of about 90% or about 30% were seen for most TCR beta V segments in an earlier analysis.

With respect to this clone: Its target is not known.

The CDR3 totals 15 residues. J gave up 7 bases and V 3 bases, and 6 bases lay outside the gene matches. Germline V CDR1 and CDR2: SGDLS, YYNGEE. Researchers ran the PCR with 60 Vbeta and 13 Jbeta primers. The assay was immunoSEQ multiplex PCR, and TCRdb's table has in-frame clones only and misses some. The sample has roughly 92,000 clones, approximately 80% seen once. The J gene is TRBJ2-1, the V gene TRBV9; 11 positions agree with TRBD2. The sample comprised PBMCs. The TCR originated in a woman aged 45 to 65 in good health and CMV-seropositive. In nucleotides, the CDR3 is TGTGCCAGCAGCGAACTAGCGGGGGCGGGGAATGAGCAGTTCTTC. Its translation is CASSELAGAGNEQFF.